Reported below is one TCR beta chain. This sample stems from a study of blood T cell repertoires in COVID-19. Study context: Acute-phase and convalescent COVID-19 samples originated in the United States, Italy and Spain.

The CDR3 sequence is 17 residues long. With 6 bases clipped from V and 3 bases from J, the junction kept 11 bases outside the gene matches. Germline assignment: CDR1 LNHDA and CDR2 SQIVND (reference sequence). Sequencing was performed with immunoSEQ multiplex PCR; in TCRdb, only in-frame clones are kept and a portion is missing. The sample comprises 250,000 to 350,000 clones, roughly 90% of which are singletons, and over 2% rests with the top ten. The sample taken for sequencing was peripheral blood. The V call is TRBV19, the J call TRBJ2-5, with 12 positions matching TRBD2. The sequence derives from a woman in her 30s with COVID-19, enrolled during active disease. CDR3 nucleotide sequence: TGTGCCAGTAGCACGGGACTAGCGGGCATTGCCGAAGAGACCCAGTACTTC. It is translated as CASSTGLAGIAEETQYF.